The 7 T cell receptor beta chains given below trace back to one sample, sequenced in a study of beta chain features in type 1 diabetes. Study observations and caveats: In every one of the four CD4+ subsets, TCRB CDR3s were moderately but significantly shorter in Type 1 diabetes patients.

These receptors have no identified antigens. Every bit of the isolated RNA underwent reverse transcription, so sequencing read expressed TCRB transcripts. This table comes from immunoSEQ multiplex PCR, and its TCRdb copy is limited to in-frame clones, with some not included. There are a few hundred thousand clones in the sample; 20% to 25% occur only once, and around 0.011% lies in the top ten. Material for sequencing was naive CD4+ T cells from blood. The receptor set was obtained from a woman in her 30s with type 1 diabetes.

This clone turned up a few times. The rearrangement joins TRBV28 to TRBJ1-5; a possible D gene is TRBD1 (5 bases). The V gene's germline CDR1 is MDHEN and CDR2 SYDVKM. V shed 3 bases and J shed 5 bases, with 5 bases lying between them. CDR3 length equals 12 residues. The CDR3 nucleotides are TGTGCCAGCAGTTTCAGGGATCAGCCCCAGCATTTT. Encoded protein: CASSFRDQPQHF. The full variable domain, completed using reference TRBV28 and TRBJ1-5, is DVKVTQSSRYLVKRTGEKVFLECVQDMDHENMFWYRQDPGLGLRLIYFSYDVKMKEKGDIPEGYSVSREKKERFSLILESASTNQTSMYLCASSFRDQPQHFGDGTRLSIL.

This clone was observed a few times. The chain joins TRBV19 to TRBJ2-5; 8 bases match TRBD2. This CDR3 has 15 amino acids. Germline CDR1 LNHDA, CDR2 SQIVND (reference sequence). V dropped 8 bases and J dropped 5; count of bases not matched to a gene: 13. The CDR3 loop is CASSLLGSGKETQYF. CDR3 DNA: TGTGCCAGTTCCCTTTTGGGTAGCGGGAAGGAGACCCAGTACTTC. The variable domain in full, with the rest retrieved from reference TRBV19 and TRBJ2-5, is DGGITQSPKYLFRKEGQNVTLSCEQNLNHDAMYWYRQDPGQGLRLIYYSQIVNDFQKGDIAEGYSVSREKKESFPLTVTSAQKNPTAFYLCASSLLGSGKETQYFGPGTRLLVL.

The rearrangement joins TRBV5-4 to TRBJ2-5, with D perhaps TRBD1 (5 bases). Trimming removed 4 bases from V and 1 base from J, with 8 bases in between. This CDR3 is 13 amino acids long. Germline CDR1 and CDR2: SGHNT and YYREEE (reference sequence). Written as DNA, the CDR3 is TGTGCCAGCAGCCTGGACATCCAAGAGACCCAGTACTTC. Its translation is CASSLDIQETQYF.

This clone has more than one count but fewer than ten. The rearrangement links TRBV30 to TRBJ2-3; 8 bases are a match to TRBD2. The CDR3 sequence is 15 residues long. Germline CDR1 and CDR2: GTSNPN and SVGIG (reference sequence). Unmatched junction bases numbered 5, after V lost 3 bases and J lost 0 bases. This chain's CDR3 is CAWRNIAGSTDTQYF. The CDR3 DNA reads TGTGCCTGGAGGAATATAGCGGGGAGCACAGATACGCAGTATTTT.

The chain links TRBV30 to TRBJ2-7, with 8 bases matching TRBD2. CDR3 length: 14 residues. CDR1 is GTSNPN and CDR2 is SVGIG in the germline V gene (reference sequence). V gave up 4 bases and J gave up 5 bases; unmatched junction bases: 10. As DNA, the CDR3 is TGTGCCTGGACCCCCGGGACTAGTCGTAACGAGCAGTACTTC. Translating it yields CAWTPGTSRNEQYF.

This clone showed up just a few times. This chain uses TRBV5-6 with TRBJ2-7, with TRBD2 identical over 11 bases. V dropped 4 bases and J dropped 6; count of bases not matched to a gene: 9. CDR1 and CDR2 (germline): SGHDT, YYEEEE. This CDR3 region has 15 residues. The CDR3 DNA is TGTGCCAGCAGCAGTATAGCGGGAGGGCCAGCCGAGCAGTACTTC. It specifies CASSSIAGGPAEQYF.

In this sample, this clone turned up a few times. The chain combines TRBV18 with TRBJ2-5; no firm D call. With 5 bases removed from V and 1 base from J, the gap between germline ends came to 5 bases. CDR1 is KGHSH, CDR2 LQKENI, per germline. The CDR3 has 12 residues. The CDR3 region has the DNA TGTGCCAGCTCATCCTCCCAAGAGACCCAGTACTTC. It codes for CASSSSQETQYF.